These 29 T cell receptor beta chains came from one sample sequenced in a study of cytomegalovirus exposure and HLA in healthy donors (dated by TCRdb to about 2017). The protocol used for the library was the immunoSEQ multiplex PCR assay. For the multiplex PCR, a mixture combining 60 forward primers for TCR Vbeta segments and 13 reverse primers for TCR Jbeta segments was used. TCRdb provides this immuneACCESS table in a form limited to in-frame rearrangements. Some clones are lacking; in checked studies, under half of them reflect an unresolved V gene, and why the rest are absent is not known. The sample table lists 110,000 to 150,000 clones, roughly 81% of them with a count of one. 1.5% to 2% of the sample rests with the top ten. Input material: PBMCs. Receptors originate from a female donor in good health and CMV-seronegative.

The CDR3, as DNA: TGTGCCAGCAGTTTAAGACAGGGGGTTGGCTACACCTTC. Protein: CASSLRQGVGYTF. The chain has TRBV27 and TRBJ1-2, with 9 bases that match TRBD1. The CDR3 sequence is 13 residues long. After removal of 2 bases from V and 7 bases from J, the junction contained 2 bases not matched to a gene. In germline, CDR1 is MNHEY, CDR2 SMNVEV (reference sequence).

The genes are TRBV2 and TRBJ2-5, with 9 bases aligning to TRBD1. The assigned J gene may be wrong: the sequence end matches TRBJ2-7 better. The CDR3 is 15 amino acids. Germline V gives CDR1 SNHLY, CDR2 FYNNEI. The CDR3 protein is CASSDRGQGAYEQYF. The CDR3 DNA is TGTGCCAGCAGTGATCGGGGACAGGGAGCCTACGAGCAGTACTTC.

The chain joins TRBV7-6 to TRBJ1-6; D ambiguous. The V end lost 4 bases, the J end lost 0 bases, and 13 bases lay between the germline ends. Germline CDR1 and CDR2: SGHVS and FNYEAQ. The CDR3 length is 17 residues. DNA of the CDR3: TGTGCCAGCAGCTCCACCCCGGAGATCTCCTATAATTCACCCCTCCACTTT. Protein product: CASSSTPEISYNSPLHF.

This clone was seen a few times. The rearrangement joins TRBV7-9 to TRBJ2-7, with TRBD2 matching over 9 bases. With 6 bases clipped from V and 3 bases from J, the junction kept 12 bases outside the gene matches. The CDR3 covers 16 residues. Germline assignment: CDR1 SEHNR and CDR2 FQNEAQ (reference sequence). The CDR3 sequence: CASSLYIAGARYEQYF. The CDR3 region has the DNA TGTGCCAGCAGTTTATATATAGCGGGAGCGCGCTACGAGCAGTACTTC.

The rearrangement joins TRBV9 to TRBJ1-1; a weak D match, TRBD1 (5 bases). Between the trimmed V and J ends, which lost 0 bases and 1 base, there was a span of 10 bases. Germline loops: CDR1 SGDLS, CDR2 YYNGEE. The CDR3 has 15 amino acids. For the CDR3, the DNA is TGTGCCAGCAGCGTAGTCGACAGCCCGAACACTGAAGCTTTCTTT. Protein product: CASSVVDSPNTEAFF.

V gene TRBV5-1 combines with J gene TRBJ1-3; TRBD1 agrees at 12 bases. Germline CDR1 is SGHRS and CDR2 is YFSETQ. The CDR3 extends over 20 amino acids. J lost 0 bases, V lost 1 base, and 11 bases had no gene match. In DNA, the CDR3 is TGCGCCAGCAGCTTGACCGGGACAGGGGGCACTGCGAGCTCTGGAAACACCATATATTTT. It yields the protein CASSLTGTGGTASSGNTIYF.

There are a few counts of this clone. The J gene is TRBJ1-5, the V gene TRBV4-1, with D perhaps matching TRBD1 (5 bases). The CDR3 is made up of 17 amino acids. Per the germline V gene, CDR1 is MGHRA and CDR2 is YSYEKL. With 0 bases removed from V and 9 bases from J, the gap between germline ends came to 21 bases. The CDR3 is CASSQESGAWGLAPQHF. The CDR3 bases are TGCGCCAGCAGCCAAGAAAGTGGTGCTTGGGGACTCGCGCCCCAGCATTTT.

The rearrangement joins TRBV28 to TRBJ2-7; 8 bases align to TRBD2. Trimming at V came to 3 bases and at J to 6 bases, leaving 7 bases not matched to a gene. The CDR3 contains 14 residues. CDR1 and CDR2 from the germline V gene are MDHEN and SYDVKM. CDR3 region: CASSFGLAGREQYF. The CDR3 bases are TGTGCCAGCAGTTTTGGCCTAGCGGGCCGCGAGCAGTACTTC.

The gene calls are TRBV5-1 and TRBJ2-3; weak D call: TRBD2 (6 bases). The germline V gene has CDR1 SGHRS and CDR2 YFSETQ. Between the trimmed V and J ends, which lost 7 bases and 0 bases, there was a span of 15 bases. This CDR3 has 15 amino acids. The CDR3 is CASRRAGSSTDTQYF. Written as DNA, the CDR3 is TGCGCCAGCCGGCGCGCGGGGTCTAGCACAGATACGCAGTATTTT.

This clone has a handful of counts. The chain couples TRBV6-6 to TRBJ2-7; 10 bases align to TRBD1. The germline CDR1 and CDR2 sequences are MNHNY and SVGAGI (reference sequence). The ends lost 2 bases at V and 6 bases at J; junction bases unmatched: 4. This CDR3 comprises 14 residues. The CDR3, as DNA: TGTGCCAGCAGTTACGAATGGGACAGGGGCGAGCAGTACTTC. It yields the protein CASSYEWDRGEQYF.

The sample holds a few counts of this clone. This chain joins TRBV2 and TRBJ1-1; 9 bases line up with TRBD1. The V gene's germline CDR1 is SNHLY and CDR2 FYNNEI. V lost 6 bases to trimming and J lost 0 bases; unmatched junction nucleotides: 2. This CDR3 comprises 14 residues. This CDR3 is CASRDRGMNTEAFF. The CDR3 bases are TGTGCCAGCAGGGACAGGGGAATGAACACTGAAGCTTTCTTT.

CDR3 sequence reads: CASSDWTSGDNEQFF. CDR3 nucleotides: TGTGCCAGCAGTGATTGGACTAGCGGAGACAATGAGCAGTTCTTC. The chain combines TRBV25-1 with TRBJ2-1; 10 bases line up with TRBD2. Trimming removed 3 bases from V and 5 bases from J; junction bases left unmatched: 4. In germline, CDR1 is MGHDK, CDR2 SYGVNS. This CDR3 comprises 15 residues.

The rearrangement joins TRBV5-1 to TRBJ2-1, with TRBD2 identical over 11 bases. Per germline, CDR1 SGHRS and CDR2 YFSETQ. The CDR3 is made up of 15 amino acids. J gave up 8 bases and V 5 bases, and 9 bases lay outside the gene matches. This CDR3 is CASSPRNSGRDEQFF. CDR3 bases: TGCGCCAGCAGTCCACGCAATAGCGGGAGGGATGAGCAGTTCTTC.

The CDR3 spells CASSLVPGQQETQYF. CDR3 nucleotide sequence: TGTGCCAGCAGCTTAGTTCCTGGGCAGCAAGAGACCCAGTACTTC. The chain links TRBV7-8 to TRBJ2-5; no definite D call. Trimming pared 1 base from V and 2 bases from J, leaving 11 bases between. The CDR3 covers 15 residues. CDR1 SGHVS and CDR2 FQNEAQ come from the germline V gene.

Notes on this clone: One end of the junction does not line up with germline, which may come from a read error. The CDR3 loop reads CASRPTGAGNGKLFF. The CDR3 DNA reads TGTGCCAGCAGACCTACAGGGGCCGGGAATGGAAAACTGTTTTTT. The chain uses TRBV28 and TRBJ1-4; 7 nucleotides match TRBD1. The CDR3 runs to 15 residues. Germline assignment: CDR1 MDHEN and CDR2 SYDVKM.

CDR3 region: CASSQTGADSPLHF. The CDR3 bases are TGCGCCAGCAGCCAGACAGGGGCGGATTCACCCCTCCACTTT. The chain has TRBV4-1 and TRBJ1-6; 8 positions agree with TRBD1. The trim removed 3 bases at V and 8 bases at J, leaving 3 bases unmatched. This CDR3 is 14 amino acids long. Germline V CDR1 and CDR2: MGHRA, YSYEKL.

CDR3 loop: CASSPMGYETRPNEQYF. CDR3 DNA: TGTGCCAGCAGCCCGATGGGCTATGAGACTAGACCGAACGAGCAGTACTTC. The J gene is TRBJ2-7, the V gene TRBV9, with D possibly matching TRBD2 (6 bases). Trimming removed 4 bases from V and 5 bases from J, with 25 bases in between. This CDR3 has 17 residues. CDR1 and CDR2 from the germline V gene are SGDLS and YYNGEE.

The chain has TRBV28 and TRBJ2-3; 8 nucleotides agree with TRBD1. The CDR3 contains 13 residues. Trimming removed 6 bases from V and 6 bases from J; junction bases left unmatched: 5. CDR1 is MDHEN and CDR2 is SYDVKM in the germline V gene. In DNA form, the CDR3 reads TGTGCCAGCAGCCCCGGGGACAGGGATACGCAGTATTTT. Its protein is CASSPGDRDTQYF.

The genes are TRBV29-1 and TRBJ2-3, with TRBD2 as a possible D gene (5 bases). V dropped 3 bases and J dropped 3 bases, with 10 bases sitting between them. The CDR3 contains 13 residues. CDR1 SQVTM and CDR2 ANQGSEA come from the germline V gene. This CDR3 is CSVDARGTDTQYF. CDR3 sequence (DNA): TGCAGCGTTGATGCTCGAGGGACAGATACGCAGTATTTT.

Notes on this clone: One end of the junction is discordant with germline, which a read error may explain. Written as DNA, the CDR3 is TGTGCCAGCAGTTACTCTCGTTCAGGGGCCCCACGTGGCTGCACCTTC. As protein: CASSYSRSGAPRGCTF. V gene TRBV6-5 combines with J gene TRBJ1-2; tentatively, D is TRBD1 (6 bases). The CDR3 extends over 16 amino acids. Germline V gene data show CDR1 as MNHEY and CDR2 as SVGAGI.

The V gene is TRBV6-4, the J gene TRBJ2-2; no clear D. V was pared by 7 bases and J by 4 bases, with 16 bases between. The germline gives CDR1 MRHNA, CDR2 SNTAGT. The CDR3 runs to 15 residues. The chain's CDR3 is CASTLSARITGELFF. The CDR3 DNA sequence: TGTGCCAGCACGTTGAGCGCACGTATCACCGGGGAGCTGTTTTTT.

In this sample, this clone turned up once. The chain is built from TRBV7-9 and TRBJ2-5; a possible D gene is TRBD1 (5 bases). The germline V gene has CDR1 SEHNR and CDR2 FQNEAQ (reference sequence). V was clipped by 5 bases and J by 1 base, with 17 bases between them. There are 16 residues in the CDR3. DNA for the CDR3: TGTGCCAGCAGCCTAGGGGCAGGGTCCCTCCAAGAGACCCAGTACTTC. Translating gives CASSLGAGSLQETQYF.

The chain carries TRBV2 and TRBJ1-5, with TRBD1 matching over 7 bases. This CDR3 contains 16 residues. V was pared by 4 bases and J by 3 bases, with 9 bases of the junction left unmatched. Germline CDR1 and CDR2: SNHLY and FYNNEI. As DNA, the CDR3 is TGTGCCAGCAGTGTACAGGGGTCAGAGCTCAATCAGCCCCAGCATTTT. Amino acids: CASSVQGSELNQPQHF. Looking up the rest from reference TRBV2 and TRBJ1-5 gives the full variable domain: EPEVTQTPSHQVTQMGQEVILRCVPISNHLYFYWYRQILGQKVEFLVSFYNNEISEKSEIFDDQFSVERPDGSNFTLKIRSTKLEDSAMYFCASSVQGSELNQPQHFGDGTRLSIL.

In its sample, this clone was seen a few times. CDR3 sequence: CASSLPGTRYPQYF. As DNA, the CDR3 is TGTGCCAGCAGCCTCCCCGGGACACGCTATCCGCAGTATTTT. The chain recombines TRBV5-4 with TRBJ2-3, with D possibly TRBD1 on 6 matching bases. From germline, CDR1 is SGHNT and CDR2 YYREEE (reference sequence). Trimming shortened V by 4 bases and J by 10 bases, and 19 bases separated the two germline ends. The CDR3 totals 14 residues.

This clone was seen only a few times. The V gene is TRBV28, the J gene TRBJ2-7; TRBD1 agrees at 8 bases. V lost 8 bases to trimming and J lost 5 bases; unmatched junction nucleotides: 8. Germline CDR1 is MDHEN and CDR2 is SYDVKM. The CDR3 length is 13 residues. The CDR3 sequence is CASWSGQGHEQYF. CDR3 nucleotide sequence: TGTGCCAGCTGGTCCGGACAGGGTCACGAGCAGTACTTC.

The chain is built from TRBV19 and TRBJ2-7; 9 bases align to TRBD1. The CDR3 sequence is 15 residues long. CDR1 is LNHDA and CDR2 is SQIVND in the germline V gene (reference sequence). V shed 7 bases and J 5 bases; nucleotides not matched to a gene: 12. The CDR3 sequence is CASTFRLDRGHEQYF. For the CDR3, the DNA is TGTGCCAGTACCTTCAGATTGGACAGGGGCCACGAGCAGTACTTC. Full variable domain (rest looked up from reference TRBV19 and TRBJ2-7): DGGITQSPKYLFRKEGQNVTLSCEQNLNHDAMYWYRQDPGQGLRLIYYSQIVNDFQKGDIAEGYSVSREKKESFPLTVTSAQKNPTAFYLCASTFRLDRGHEQYFGPGTRLTVT.

CDR3: CASSWSGGQETQYF. CDR3 bases: TGCGCCAGCAGCTGGTCCGGGGGCCAAGAGACCCAGTACTTC. This chain links TRBV5-1 with TRBJ2-5; D perhaps matches TRBD2 (6 bases). The CDR3 length is 14 residues. Germline V CDR1 and CDR2: SGHRS, YFSETQ. The germline V and J ends were trimmed by 3 bases and 1 base, with 10 bases remaining between them.

This chain uses TRBV5-5 with TRBJ2-7; TRBD1 matches at 8 bases. The CDR3 loop spans 14 amino acids. Per the germline V gene, CDR1 is SGHKS and CDR2 is YYEKEE (reference sequence). Unmatched junction bases numbered 6, after V lost 4 bases and J lost 3 bases. CDR3 region: CASSPGDRFYEQYF. Written as DNA, the CDR3 is TGTGCCAGCAGCCCCGGGGACAGGTTCTACGAGCAGTACTTC.

The chain recombines TRBV18 with TRBJ2-2; TRBD2 aligns across 7 bases. The CDR3 sequence is 17 residues long. With 3 bases clipped from V and 5 bases from J, the junction kept 12 bases outside the gene matches. In germline, CDR1 is KGHSH, CDR2 LQKENI. CDR3 region: CASSPPGGTGGTGELFF. The DNA for the CDR3 is TGTGCCAGCTCACCTCCGGGGGGAACAGGAGGGACCGGGGAGCTGTTTTTT.